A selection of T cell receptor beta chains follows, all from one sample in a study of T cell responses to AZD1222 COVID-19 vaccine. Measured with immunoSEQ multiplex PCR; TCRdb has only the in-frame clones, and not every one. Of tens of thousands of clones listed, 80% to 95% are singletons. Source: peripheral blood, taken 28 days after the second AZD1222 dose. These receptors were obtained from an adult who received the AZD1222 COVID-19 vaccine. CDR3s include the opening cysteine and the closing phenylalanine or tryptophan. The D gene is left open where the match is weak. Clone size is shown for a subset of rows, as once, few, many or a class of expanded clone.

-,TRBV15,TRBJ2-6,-,TGTGCCACCAGCAGAGATCTAGGTGCCAACGTCCTGACTTTC,CATSRDLGANVLTF
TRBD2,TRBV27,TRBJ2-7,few,TGTGCCAGCAGTTTAAAGCCAGCGGGACTCTTCTCCTACGAGCAGTACTTC,CASSLKPAGLFSYEQYF
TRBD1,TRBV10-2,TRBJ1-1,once,TGCGCCAGCAGTTTGGACAGGTTGAACACTGAAGCTTTCTTT,CASSLDRLNTEAFF
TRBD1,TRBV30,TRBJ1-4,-,TGTGCCTGGAACAGGGGCGAAAAACTGTTTTTT,CAWNRGEKLFF
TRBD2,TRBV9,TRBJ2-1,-,TGTGCCAGCAGCGAGGCTAGCGGGAAAGATGAGCAGTTCTTC,CASSEASGKDEQFF
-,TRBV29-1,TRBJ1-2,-,TGCAGCGTTCGGCCAGGGATGGGCTACACCTTC,CSVRPGMGYTF
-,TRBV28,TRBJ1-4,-,TGTGCCAGCAGTTCCCCCGGGGGAGGGTATGAAAAACTGTTTTTT,CASSSPGGGYEKLFF
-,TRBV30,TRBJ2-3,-,TGTGCCTGGATGCGGGAACTCCGCTCAGATACGCAGTATTTT,CAWMRELRSDTQYF
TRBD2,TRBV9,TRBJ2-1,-,TGTGCCAGCAGCGTAGTGACTAGCGGGAGGATGAATGAGCAGTTCTTC,CASSVVTSGRMNEQFF
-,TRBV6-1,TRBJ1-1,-,TGTGCCAGCAGTGATAGACAGCTAATGAACACTGAAGCTTTCTTT,CASSDRQLMNTEAFF
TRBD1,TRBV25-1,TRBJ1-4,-,TGTGCCAGCAGTGAAGTGTGGGTCAGGGGGCAAGAAAAACTGTTTTTT,CASSEVWVRGQEKLFF
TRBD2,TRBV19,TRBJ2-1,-,TGTGCCAGTAGCGGACTAGCGGGGGGGGAGCAGTTCTTC,CASSGLAGGEQFF
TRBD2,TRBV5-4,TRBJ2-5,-,TGTGCCAGCAGCTTGGAAGGGACTAGCGGGGGGGAGACCCAGTACTTC,CASSLEGTSGGETQYF
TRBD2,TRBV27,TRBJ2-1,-,TGTGCCAGCAGTTTAGTAGGGGCTAGCGGGAGCAATGAGCAGTTCTTC,CASSLVGASGSNEQFF
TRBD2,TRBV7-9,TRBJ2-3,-,TGTGCCAGCAGCTCTAGCGGGAGGGCCTTAGATACGCAGTATTTT,CASSSSGRALDTQYF
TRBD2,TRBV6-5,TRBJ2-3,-,TGTGCCAGCAGTTGGCTAGCGGGGGGTAGAGATACGCAGTATTTT,CASSWLAGGRDTQYF
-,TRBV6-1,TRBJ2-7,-,TGTGCCAGCCTCTCCCCGAGCGGCTACGAGCAGTACTTC,CASLSPSGYEQYF
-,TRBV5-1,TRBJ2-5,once,TGCGCCAGCAGCTTTTCTGGACAGCCTCAAGAGACCCAGTACTTC,CASSFSGQPQETQYF
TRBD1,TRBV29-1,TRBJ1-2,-,TGCAGCGTTGGACAGGGGGGCGGTGGCTACACCTTC,CSVGQGGGGYTF
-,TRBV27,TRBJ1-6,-,TGTGCCAGCAGCCCGATCAATTCACCCCTCCACTTT,CASSPINSPLHF
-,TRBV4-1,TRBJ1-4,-,TGCGCCAGCAGCCTTGACAGCCTTAATGAAAAACTGTTTTTT,CASSLDSLNEKLFF
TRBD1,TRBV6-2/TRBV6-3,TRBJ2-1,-,TGTGCCAGCAGCACAGGGGGCCTCATGTACAATGAGCAGTTCTTC,CASSTGGLMYNEQFF
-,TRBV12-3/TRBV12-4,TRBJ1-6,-,TGTGCCAGCAGTCCCTCGGGGAATTCACCCCTCCACTTT,CASSPSGNSPLHF
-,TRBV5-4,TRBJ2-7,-,TGTGCCAGCAGCCGGAAGTTTAGCTACGAGCAGTACTTC,CASSRKFSYEQYF
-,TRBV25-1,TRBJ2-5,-,TGTGCCAGCAGTGATGGGGGGGCAGAGACCCAGTACTTC,CASSDGGAETQYF
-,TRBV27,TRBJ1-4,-,TGTGCCAGCAGTTACAACCGGTTGAACGTAAAACTGTTTTTT,CASSYNRLNVKLFF
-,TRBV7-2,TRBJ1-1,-,TGTGCCAGCAGGGCTAAGAGGAACACTGAAGCTTTCTTT,CASRAKRNTEAFF
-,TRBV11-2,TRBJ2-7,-,TGTGCCAGCAGCCCCGGGACCCCAGCCGAGCAGTACTTC,CASSPGTPAEQYF
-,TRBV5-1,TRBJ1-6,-,TGCGCCAGCAGCTTGACAGGGACTAATTCACCCCTCCACTTT,CASSLTGTNSPLHF
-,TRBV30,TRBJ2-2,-,TGTGCCTGGAACAGGGGAGGGACCGGGGAGCTGTTTTTT,CAWNRGGTGELFF
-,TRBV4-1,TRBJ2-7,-,TGCGCCAGCAGCCAAGATGGTTCGGGACCTCTCTACGAGCAGTACTTC,CASSQDGSGPLYEQYF
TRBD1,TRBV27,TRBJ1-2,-,TGTGCCAGCAGTCGACAGGGGGCAGTAAACTATGGCTACACCTTC,CASSRQGAVNYGYTF
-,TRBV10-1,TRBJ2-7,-,TGCGCCAGCAGTGAAGGGTCCGAGCAGTACTTC,CASSEGSEQYF
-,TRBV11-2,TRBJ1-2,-,TGTGCCAGCAGCTTAGATGTCGGCAGGGCTAATGGCTACACCTTC,CASSLDVGRANGYTF
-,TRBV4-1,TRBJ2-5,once,TGCGCCAGCAGCCAAGATGAGTACAGCACCTACCAAGAGACCCAGTACTTC,CASSQDEYSTYQETQYF
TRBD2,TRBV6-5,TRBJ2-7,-,TGTGCCAGCAGTCCTAGCGGGAGCCCCGAGCAGTACTTC,CASSPSGSPEQYF
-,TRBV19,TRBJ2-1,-,TGTGCCAGTAGTATAGATCCTTCCCATGAGCAGTTCTTC,CASSIDPSHEQFF
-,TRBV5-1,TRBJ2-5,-,TGCGCCAGCAGCCAGGAACTAGTGAACTCGGAAGAGACCCAGTACTTC,CASSQELVNSEETQYF
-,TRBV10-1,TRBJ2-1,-,TGCGCCAGCAGTCTCCGGAGCGGACTCTCCTACAATGAGCAGTTCTTC,CASSLRSGLSYNEQFF
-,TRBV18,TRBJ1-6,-,TGTGCCAGCTCACCGCGGACGGACTATAATTCACCCCTCCACTTT,CASSPRTDYNSPLHF
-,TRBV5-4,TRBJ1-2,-,TGTGCCAGCAGCTTGGCGCCGGGGGCAGCTGGCTACACCTTC,CASSLAPGAAGYTF
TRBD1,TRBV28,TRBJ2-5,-,TGTGCCAGCAGTTTATCCGGGACAGGGACCCAAGAGACCCAGTACTTC,CASSLSGTGTQETQYF
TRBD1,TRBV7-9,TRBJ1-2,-,TGTGCCAGCAGCTTAGTCGGACAGGGCTTAATAGGTTACACCTTC,CASSLVGQGLIGYTF
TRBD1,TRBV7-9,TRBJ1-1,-,TGTGCCAGCAGCCGATCGACAGGGATGAACACTGAAGCTTTCTTT,CASSRSTGMNTEAFF
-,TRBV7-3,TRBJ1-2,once,TGTGCCAGCAGCTTGGCACAGGGTCGTGGCTACACCTTC,CASSLAQGRGYTF
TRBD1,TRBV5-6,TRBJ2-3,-,TGTGCCAGCAGCTTCGGACAGGGGGCAGGAGATACGCAGTATTTT,CASSFGQGAGDTQYF
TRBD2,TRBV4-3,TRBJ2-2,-,TGCGCCAGCAGCCAGGGGACTAGCGGGAGCACCGGGGAGCTGTTTTTT,CASSQGTSGSTGELFF
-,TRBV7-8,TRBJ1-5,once,TGTGCCAGCAGCTTAACGGGGGTTCGGGAATATAGCAATCAGCCCCAGCATTTT,CASSLTGVREYSNQPQHF
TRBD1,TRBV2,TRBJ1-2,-,TGTGCCAGCAGTGAAGAACCGGACAGGGAGAGGTATGGCTACACCTTC,CASSEEPDRERYGYTF
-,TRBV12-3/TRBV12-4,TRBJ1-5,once,TGTGCCAGCAGTTTTCGGGTGAATCAGCCCCAGCATTTT,CASSFRVNQPQHF
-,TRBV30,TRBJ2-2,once,TGTGCCTGGAGTTCCCGGGCGTGGGACACCGGGGAGCTGTTTTTT,CAWSSRAWDTGELFF
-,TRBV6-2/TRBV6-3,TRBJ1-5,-,TGTGCCAGCAGTAGGGCGCCAGGGGGCAATCAGCCCCAGCATTTT,CASSRAPGGNQPQHF